The rows below give T cell receptor beta chains drawn from one sample of a study of CD8 T cells in ankylosing spondylitis. TCRdb re-derived calls from the 5' RACE reads in MiXCR, one entry per CDR3 protein. The sample carries about 130,000 distinct CDR3 sequences, 17% recorded once. Sequencing used blood, either unsorted or a sorted T cell fraction (not recorded which). The receptors stem from a male donor with ankylosing spondylitis. The CDR3 runs from the conserved cysteine through the conserved F or W. A D gene is named only where the DNA matches it firmly. Clone size is shown for a subset of rows, as once, few, many or a class of expanded clone.

CDR3 DNA	CDR3 protein	V gene	J gene	D gene	clone size
TGCAGTGCTAGGACCCAGCGCGACGAACACTACGAGCAGTACTTC	CSARTQRDEHYEQYF	TRBV20-1	TRBJ2-7	-	few
TGTGCCAGCAGCCTACTCGGGTCTAGCGGGAGCTCCTACGAGCAGTACTTC	CASSLLGSSGSSYEQYF	TRBV6-5	TRBJ2-7	TRBD2	-
TGTGCCAGCAGTACAGTAACAGGGACTGAAGCTTTCTTT	CASSTVTGTEAFF	TRBV27	TRBJ1-1	-	-
TGTGCCAGCAGCCCGCCGGGCGGGGGGGACACCGGGGAGCTGTTTTTT	CASSPPGGGDTGELFF	TRBV7-2	TRBJ2-2	TRBD2	few
TGTGCCAGCAGCTTAGGTTCCAGGGACTATCAGCCCCAGCATTTT	CASSLGSRDYQPQHF	TRBV7-6	TRBJ1-5	-	few
TGTGCCAGCAGTTTCACAGGGTCCCTCTTGGCGACCCAGTACTTC	CASSFTGSLLATQYF	TRBV12-3/TRBV12-4	TRBJ2-5	-	-
TGCGCCAGCAGCTTCGCAGGGTTGAGCTCCTACAATGAGCAGTTCTTC	CASSFAGLSSYNEQFF	TRBV5-1	TRBJ2-1	-	many
TGTGCCAGCAGTTACGGACCGAGTAGCAATCAGCCCCAGCATTTT	CASSYGPSSNQPQHF	TRBV5-6	TRBJ1-5	-	-
TGTGCCAGCAGCCAAGGTATCAGGGGTGAAAAACTGTTTTTT	CASSQGIRGEKLFF	TRBV4-2	TRBJ1-4	-	few
TGTGCCAGCAGCGTAGCCCCTCGACAGGGGACCTACGAGCAGTACTTC	CASSVAPRQGTYEQYF	TRBV9	TRBJ2-7	TRBD1	-
TGTGCCAGCAGTTACGGACGGGCCCCCGGTTTCACTGAAGCTTTCTTT	CASSYGRAPGFTEAFF	TRBV28	TRBJ1-1	-	-
TGTGCCAGCAGAGGAGGGACAGGGGGGGAGACCCAGTACTTC	CASRGGTGGETQYF	TRBV6-1	TRBJ2-5	TRBD1	-
TGTGCCAGCAGCCCGGAGGGGGGACTTCAACACACCGGGGAGCTGTTTTTT	CASSPEGGLQHTGELFF	TRBV9	TRBJ2-2	-	few
TGTGCCAGCAGTTACTTCCTCCGCGGACCCGGGAATGAGCAGTTCTTC	CASSYFLRGPGNEQFF	TRBV6-2/TRBV6-3	TRBJ2-1	-	-
TGTGCCAGCAGCTCCTCGGGGTCGAACACTGAAGCTTTCTTT	CASSSSGSNTEAFF	TRBV9	TRBJ1-1	-	few
TGTGCCAGCAGCAAGGGGGGGTACTATCAGCCCCAGCATTTT	CASSKGGYYQPQHF	TRBV12-3/TRBV12-4	TRBJ1-5	-	-
TGTGCCAGCAGCGTAGCTAGCTTGGATACGCAGTATTTT	CASSVASLDTQYF	TRBV9	TRBJ2-3	-	-
TGCAGTGCTAGTTTTCCGACCCTCCAGGAGACCCAGTACTTC	CSASFPTLQETQYF	TRBV20-1	TRBJ2-5	-	few
TGTGCCAGCAGCTTAACAGGGGAGGATTCACCCCTCCACTTT	CASSLTGEDSPLHF	TRBV12-3/TRBV12-4	TRBJ1-6	TRBD1	few
TGTGCCTCCAGTGATTGGGACGGCCTTGAAGCTTTCTTT	CASSDWDGLEAFF	TRBV24-1	TRBJ1-1	-	-
TGTGCCAGCAGCTTAGAACACCTCTACGAGCAGTACTTC	CASSLEHLYEQYF	TRBV7-6	TRBJ2-7	-	few
TGTGCCAGCAGCTTGTACTCCCTTTGGGCTGAAGCTTTCTTT	CASSLYSLWAEAFF	TRBV5-6	TRBJ1-1	-	-
TGTGCCAGCAGCCGAACCGGGACAGGGGCCTACGAGCAGTACTTC	CASSRTGTGAYEQYF	TRBV13	TRBJ2-7	TRBD1	many
TGTGCCAGCAGCTTATCCAGGCCCGACGAGCAGTACTTC	CASSLSRPDEQYF	TRBV7-9	TRBJ2-7	-	few
TGTGCCAGCAGCTCTGAAATCGCGGACCACACCATATATTTT	CASSSEIADHTIYF	TRBV5-6	TRBJ1-3	-	few
TGTGCCAGCAGCGTGTCTGATGCCAAAAACATTCAGTACTTC	CASSVSDAKNIQYF	TRBV9	TRBJ2-4	-	-
TGCGCCAGCAGCCAGCCTGGGACGGCCTCCTACGAGCAGTACTTC	CASSQPGTASYEQYF	TRBV4-1	TRBJ2-7	-	few
TGTGCCAGCAGTTTGGCTACTAGCGGGGGGTACAATGAGCAGTTCTTC	CASSLATSGGYNEQFF	TRBV27	TRBJ2-1	TRBD2	few
TGTGCCAGCAGCCACGTCTCGAGCGGGCCCTACAATGAGCAGTTCTTC	CASSHVSSGPYNEQFF	TRBV14	TRBJ2-1	-	-
TGTGCCAGCAGCGCCTTTAATGGTGCGAAGCAGTACTTC	CASSAFNGAKQYF	TRBV7-2	TRBJ2-7	-	-
TGTGCCATCAGCCGGGACAGGGGCGAGCAGTACTTC	CAISRDRGEQYF	TRBV10-3	TRBJ2-7	TRBD1	-
TGTGCCAGCAGCTCACAGGGGAACACTGAAGCTTTCTTT	CASSSQGNTEAFF	TRBV7-3	TRBJ1-1	-	-
TGCAGCGCCCCCGTTGGAAACATTCAGTACTTC	CSAPVGNIQYF	TRBV29-1	TRBJ2-4	-	many
TGCAGTGCTAGGCCCACCGGGACAGCGAACACTGAAGCTTTCTTT	CSARPTGTANTEAFF	TRBV20-1	TRBJ1-1	TRBD1	-
TGTGCCAGCAGCTTTCTAGGACAGGGCACCGGGGAGCTGTTTTTT	CASSFLGQGTGELFF	TRBV7-3	TRBJ2-2	TRBD1	-
TGTGCCAGCAGCTTCCCGAACTATGAGCAGTTCTTC	CASSFPNYEQFF	TRBV7-2	TRBJ2-1	-	-
TGTGCCAGCAGCCAAAGGGGCCTAGCAGGTACCGATACGCAGTATTTT	CASSQRGLAGTDTQYF	TRBV5-6	TRBJ2-3	-	few
TGTGCCAGCTCACCATTTAGATGGGAAGCGGAGCCACTAGCCAAAAACATTCAGTACTTC	CASSPFRWEAEPLAKNIQYF	TRBV18	TRBJ2-4	-	-
TGTGCCAGCACCGGGGAGGAGGGAGGGGAGCAGTACTTC	CASTGEEGGEQYF	TRBV7-9	TRBJ2-7	TRBD2	-
TGCAGTGCTAGAGATCCAGCGGGAGTTTCCTACGAGCAGTACTTC	CSARDPAGVSYEQYF	TRBV20-1	TRBJ2-7	TRBD2	few
TGTGCCAGCAAGGTCGGAGCTTCGGGCACAGATACGCAGTATTTT	CASKVGASGTDTQYF	TRBV2	TRBJ2-3	-	few
TGCAGTCGCCCAGCCTACCCGGAGAGCACAGATACGCAGTATTTT	CSRPAYPESTDTQYF	TRBV20-1	TRBJ2-3	-	few
TGTGCCAGCAGCGTAGGCCCAGCGGGAGTATCCGGGGAGCTGTTTTTT	CASSVGPAGVSGELFF	TRBV9	TRBJ2-2	TRBD2	-
TGTGCCAGCAGTTTTGGACTAGACACCGGGGAGCTGTTTTTT	CASSFGLDTGELFF	TRBV27	TRBJ2-2	TRBD2	-
TGTGCCAGCAGTTTATCAGAAGCGGATCAAGAGACCCAGTACTTC	CASSLSEADQETQYF	TRBV28	TRBJ2-5	-	few
TGCGCCAGCAGCCCCCGGGACAGTGGTTTGTACGAGCAGTACTTC	CASSPRDSGLYEQYF	TRBV4-1	TRBJ2-7	TRBD1	few
TGTGCCAGCAGTTTCGCGTTACAAGAGACCCAGTACTTC	CASSFALQETQYF	TRBV12-3/TRBV12-4	TRBJ2-5	-	few
TGTGCTAGTGGTTTGGTACTAGGGACAGGGGCTAGCACAGATACGCAGTATTTT	CASGLVLGTGASTDTQYF	TRBV12-5	TRBJ2-3	TRBD1	-
TGTGCCAGCAGTTACGAAGCAACAGGGGGCTATGGCTACACCTTC	CASSYEATGGYGYTF	TRBV6-2/TRBV6-3	TRBJ1-2	TRBD1	many
TGTGCCAGCAGTTGGACAGGGACTTCCTACAATGAGCAGTTCTTC	CASSWTGTSYNEQFF	TRBV6-2/TRBV6-3	TRBJ2-1	TRBD1	-
TGCGCCAGCAGCCCGTACACGGACCAAGAGACCCAGTACTTC	CASSPYTDQETQYF	TRBV5-1	TRBJ2-5	-	many
TGCGCCAGCAGTGACTCTTGGAATGAGCAGTTCTTC	CASSDSWNEQFF	TRBV10-2	TRBJ2-1	-	few
TGTGCCACCAGTGACTTAAACAGGTCCGATGAGCAGTTCTTC	CATSDLNRSDEQFF	TRBV24-1	TRBJ2-1	-	-